This T cell receptor beta chain was sequenced in a study of control samples from healthy donors and cancer patients. Germline V gene sequence: CDR1 SEHNR, CDR2 FQNEAQ (reference sequence). Losses at the gene ends were 6 bases for V and 4 bases for J; bases not matched to a gene: 8. The CDR3 has 14 amino acids. The repertoire was sequenced with immunoSEQ multiplex PCR; TCRdb's copy has only in-frame clones and lacks some. Here the sample spans around 58,000 clones, around 90% being singletons. The sample comprised blood. This TCR was sampled from a man aged 45-65 years in good health. The rearrangement joins TRBV7-9 to TRBJ2-5; 7 bases map to TRBD2. CDR3 amino acids: CASSNLGEGETQYF. CDR3 nucleotide sequence: TGTGCCAGCAGTAATTTGGGGGAGGGAGAGACCCAGTACTTC.